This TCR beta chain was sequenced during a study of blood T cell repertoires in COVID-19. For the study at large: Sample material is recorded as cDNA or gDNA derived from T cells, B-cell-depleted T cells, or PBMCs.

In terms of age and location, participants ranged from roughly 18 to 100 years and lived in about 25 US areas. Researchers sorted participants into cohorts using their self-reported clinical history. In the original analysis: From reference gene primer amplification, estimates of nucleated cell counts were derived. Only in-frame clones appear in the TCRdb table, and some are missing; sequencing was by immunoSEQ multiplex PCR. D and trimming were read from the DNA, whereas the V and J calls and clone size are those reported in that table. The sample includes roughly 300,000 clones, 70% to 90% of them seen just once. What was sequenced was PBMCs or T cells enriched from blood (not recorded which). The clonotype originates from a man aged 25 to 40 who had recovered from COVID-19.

The CDR3 nucleotides read TGCGCCAGCAGCTTGATGGGACATTGGGCTGAAGCTTTCTTT. Its protein is CASSLMGHWAEAFF. The J gene is TRBJ1-1, the V gene TRBV5-1; D might be TRBD1 (6 bases). Germline V gene data show CDR1 as SGHRS and CDR2 as YFSETQ. The CDR3 extends over 14 amino acids. The V end was cut by 1 base, the J end by 6 bases, with 13 bases between.